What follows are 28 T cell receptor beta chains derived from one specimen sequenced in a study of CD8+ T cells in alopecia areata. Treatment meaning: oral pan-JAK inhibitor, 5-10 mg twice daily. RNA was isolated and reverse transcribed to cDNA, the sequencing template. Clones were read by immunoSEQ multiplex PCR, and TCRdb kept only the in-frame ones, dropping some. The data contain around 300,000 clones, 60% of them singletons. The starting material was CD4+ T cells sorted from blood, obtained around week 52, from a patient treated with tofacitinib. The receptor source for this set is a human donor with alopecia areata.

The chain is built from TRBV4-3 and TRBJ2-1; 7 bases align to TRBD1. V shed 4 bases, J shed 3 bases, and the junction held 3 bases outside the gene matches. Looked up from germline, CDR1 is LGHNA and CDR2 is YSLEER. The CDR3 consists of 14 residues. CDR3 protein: CASSPAGGYNEQFF. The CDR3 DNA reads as TGCGCCAGCAGCCCCGCAGGGGGCTACAATGAGCAGTTCTTC.

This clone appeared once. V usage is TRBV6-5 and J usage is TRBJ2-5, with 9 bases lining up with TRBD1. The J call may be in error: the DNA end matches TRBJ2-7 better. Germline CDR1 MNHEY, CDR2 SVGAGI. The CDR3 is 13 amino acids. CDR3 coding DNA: TGTGCCAGCACCGGACAGGGGCGCTCCGAGCAGTACTTC. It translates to CASTGQGRSEQYF.

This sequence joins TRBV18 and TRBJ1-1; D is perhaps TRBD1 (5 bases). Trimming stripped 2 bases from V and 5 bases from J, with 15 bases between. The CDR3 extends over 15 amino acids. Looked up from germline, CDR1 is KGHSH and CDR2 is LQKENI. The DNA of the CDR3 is TGTGCCAGCTCACCAAATTATGGGGCGCGAACTGAAGCTTTCTTT. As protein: CASSPNYGARTEAFF. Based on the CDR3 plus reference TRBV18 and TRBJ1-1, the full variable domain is NAGVMQNPRHLVRRRGQEARLRCSPMKGHSHVYWYRQLPEEGLKFMVYLQKENIIDESGMPKERFSAEFPKEGPSILRIQQVVRGDSAAYFCASSPNYGARTEAFFGQGTRLTVV.

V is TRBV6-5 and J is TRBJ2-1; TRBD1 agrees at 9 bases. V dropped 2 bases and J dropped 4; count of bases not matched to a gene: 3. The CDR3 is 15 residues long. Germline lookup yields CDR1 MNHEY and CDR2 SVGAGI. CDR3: CASSYRGQGYNEQFF. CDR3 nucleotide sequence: TGTGCCAGCAGTTACCGAGGACAGGGGTACAATGAGCAGTTCTTC.

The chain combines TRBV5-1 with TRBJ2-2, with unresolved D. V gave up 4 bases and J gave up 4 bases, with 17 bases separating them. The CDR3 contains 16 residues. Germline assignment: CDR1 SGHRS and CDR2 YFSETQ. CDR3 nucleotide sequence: TGCGCCAGCAGCCCCCCGAACCCCGCAGGCACCGGGGAGCTGTTTTTT. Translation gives CASSPPNPAGTGELFF.

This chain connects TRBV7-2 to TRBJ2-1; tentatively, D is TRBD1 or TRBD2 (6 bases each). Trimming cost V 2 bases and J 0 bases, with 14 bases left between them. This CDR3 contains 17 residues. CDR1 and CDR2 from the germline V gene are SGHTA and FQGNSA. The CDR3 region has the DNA TGTGCCAGCAGCTTATACCGGGGGCGAAGCTCCTACAATGAGCAGTTCTTC. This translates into CASSLYRGRSSYNEQFF.

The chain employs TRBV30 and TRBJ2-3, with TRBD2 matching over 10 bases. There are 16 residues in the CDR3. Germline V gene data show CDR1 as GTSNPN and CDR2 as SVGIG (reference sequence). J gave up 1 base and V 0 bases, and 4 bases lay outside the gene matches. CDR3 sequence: CAWSVSAGGRTDTQYF. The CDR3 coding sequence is TGTGCCTGGAGTGTTTCAGCGGGGGGGCGCACAGATACGCAGTATTTT. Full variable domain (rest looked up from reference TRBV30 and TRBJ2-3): SQTIHQWPATLVQPVGSPLSLECTVEGTSNPNLYWYRQAAGRGLQLLFYSVGIGQISSEVPQNLSASRPQDRQFILSSKKLLLSDSGFYLCAWSVSAGGRTDTQYFGPGTRLTVL.

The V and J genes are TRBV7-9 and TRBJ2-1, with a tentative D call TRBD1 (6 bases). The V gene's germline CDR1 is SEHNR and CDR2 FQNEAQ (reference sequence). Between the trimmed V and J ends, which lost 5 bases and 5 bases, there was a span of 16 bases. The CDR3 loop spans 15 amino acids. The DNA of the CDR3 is TGTGCCAGCAGCCCCCAGCTGGGGGCAAACAATGAGCAGTTCTTC. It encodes CASSPQLGANNEQFF.

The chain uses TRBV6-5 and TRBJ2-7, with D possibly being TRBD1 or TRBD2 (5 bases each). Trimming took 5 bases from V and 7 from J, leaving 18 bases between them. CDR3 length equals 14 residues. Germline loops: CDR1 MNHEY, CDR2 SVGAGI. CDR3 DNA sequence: TGTGCCAGCAGTCCGACCTCCGGGACCCTGGAGCAGTACTTC. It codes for CASSPTSGTLEQYF.

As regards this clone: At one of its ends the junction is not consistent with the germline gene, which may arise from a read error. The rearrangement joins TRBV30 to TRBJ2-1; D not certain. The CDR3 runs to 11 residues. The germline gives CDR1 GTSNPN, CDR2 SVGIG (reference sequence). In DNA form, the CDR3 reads TGTGCCTGGAGTGTAGGTCTGGGTTTGATCTTC. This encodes CAWSVGLGLIF.

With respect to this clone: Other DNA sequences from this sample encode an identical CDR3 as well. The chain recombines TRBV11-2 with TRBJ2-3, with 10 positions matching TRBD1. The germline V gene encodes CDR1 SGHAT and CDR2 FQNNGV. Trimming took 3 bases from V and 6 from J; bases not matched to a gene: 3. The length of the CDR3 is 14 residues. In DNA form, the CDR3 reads TGTGCCAGCAGCTTGGACAGGGGGACGGATACGCAGTATTTT. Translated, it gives CASSLDRGTDTQYF. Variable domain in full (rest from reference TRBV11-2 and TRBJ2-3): EAGVAQSPRYKIIEKRQSVAFWCNPISGHATLYWYQQILGQGPKLLIQFQNNGVVDDSQLPKDRFSAERLKGVDSTLKIQPAKLEDSAVYLCASSLDRGTDTQYFGPGTRLTVL.

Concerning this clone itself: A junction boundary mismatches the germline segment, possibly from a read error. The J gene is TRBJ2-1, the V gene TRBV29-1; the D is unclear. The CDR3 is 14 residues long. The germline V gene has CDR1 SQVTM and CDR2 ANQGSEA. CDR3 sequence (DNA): TGCAGCTTTGAGTGGCTCGTCTCCTACAATGAGCAGTTCTTC. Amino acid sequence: CSFEWLVSYNEQFF.

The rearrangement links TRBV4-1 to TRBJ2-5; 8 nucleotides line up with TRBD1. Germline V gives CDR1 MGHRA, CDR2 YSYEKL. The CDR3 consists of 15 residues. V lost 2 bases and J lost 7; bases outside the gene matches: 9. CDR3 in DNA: TGCGCCAGCAGCCAACCGGACAGGGCTTCTTTGACCCAGTACTTC. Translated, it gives CASSQPDRASLTQYF.

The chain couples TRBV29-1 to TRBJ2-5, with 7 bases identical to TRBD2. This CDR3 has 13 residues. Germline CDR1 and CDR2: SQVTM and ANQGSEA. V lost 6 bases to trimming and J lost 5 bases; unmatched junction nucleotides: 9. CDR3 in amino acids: CSVSAQGGETQYF. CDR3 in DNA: TGCAGCGTGTCCGCGCAGGGAGGGGAGACCCAGTACTTC.

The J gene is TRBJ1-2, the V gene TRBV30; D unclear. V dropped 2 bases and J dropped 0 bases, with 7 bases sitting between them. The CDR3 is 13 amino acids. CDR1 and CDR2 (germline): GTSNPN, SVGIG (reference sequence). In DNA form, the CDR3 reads TGTGCCTGGAGTCGCCCGGCTAACTATGGCTACACCTTC. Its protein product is CAWSRPANYGYTF.

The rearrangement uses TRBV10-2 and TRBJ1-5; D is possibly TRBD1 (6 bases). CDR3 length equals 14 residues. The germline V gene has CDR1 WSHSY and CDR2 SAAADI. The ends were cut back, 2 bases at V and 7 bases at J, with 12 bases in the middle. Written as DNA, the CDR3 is TGCGCCAGCAGTGAGGGTAGGGGGAGGCAGCCCCAGCATTTT. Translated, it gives CASSEGRGRQPQHF.

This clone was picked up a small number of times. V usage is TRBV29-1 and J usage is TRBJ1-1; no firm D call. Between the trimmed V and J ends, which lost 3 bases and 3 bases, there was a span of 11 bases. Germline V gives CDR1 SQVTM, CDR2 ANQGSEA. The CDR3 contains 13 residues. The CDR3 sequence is CSVERHSDTEAFF. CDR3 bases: TGCAGCGTTGAGCGACATTCTGACACTGAAGCTTTCTTT.

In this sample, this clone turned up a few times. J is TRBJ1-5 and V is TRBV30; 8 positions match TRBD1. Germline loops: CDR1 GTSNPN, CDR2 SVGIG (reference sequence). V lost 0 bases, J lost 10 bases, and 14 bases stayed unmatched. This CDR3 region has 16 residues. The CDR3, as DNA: TGTGCCTGGAGTGTTGGGACAGGCGGTGGGGTTCGTCCCCAGCATTTT. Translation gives CAWSVGTGGGVRPQHF.

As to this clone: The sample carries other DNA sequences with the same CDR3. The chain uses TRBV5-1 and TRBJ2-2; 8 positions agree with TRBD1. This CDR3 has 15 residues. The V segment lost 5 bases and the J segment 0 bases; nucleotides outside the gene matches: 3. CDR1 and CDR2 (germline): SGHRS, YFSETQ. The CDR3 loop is CASSSGQANTGELFF. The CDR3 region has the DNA TGCGCCAGCAGTTCGGGACAGGCGAACACCGGGGAGCTGTTTTTT.

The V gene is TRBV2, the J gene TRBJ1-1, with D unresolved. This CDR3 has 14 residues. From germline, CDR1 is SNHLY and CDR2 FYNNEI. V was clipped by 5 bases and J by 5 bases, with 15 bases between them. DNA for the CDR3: TGTGCCAGCAGTAATGGACCGGGAGGAACTGAAGCTTTCTTT. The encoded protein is CASSNGPGGTEAFF.

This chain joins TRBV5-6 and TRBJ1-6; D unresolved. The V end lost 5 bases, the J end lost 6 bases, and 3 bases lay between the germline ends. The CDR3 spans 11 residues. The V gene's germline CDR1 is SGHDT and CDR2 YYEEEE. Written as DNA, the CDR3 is TGTGCCAGCAGTCGTAATTCACCCCTCCACTTT. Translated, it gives CASSRNSPLHF. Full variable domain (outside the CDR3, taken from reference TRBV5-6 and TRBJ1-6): DAGVTQSPTHLIKTRGQQVTLRCSPKSGHDTVSWYQQALGQGPQFIFQYYEEEERQRGNFPDRFSGHQFPNYSSELNVNALLLGDSALYLCASSRNSPLHFGNGTRLTVT.

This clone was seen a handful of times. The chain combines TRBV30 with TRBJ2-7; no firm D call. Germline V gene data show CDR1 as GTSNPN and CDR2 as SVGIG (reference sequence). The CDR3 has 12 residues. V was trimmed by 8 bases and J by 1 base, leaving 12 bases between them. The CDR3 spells CATPGQSYEQYF. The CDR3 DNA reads TGTGCCACCCCGGGCCAGTCCTACGAGCAGTACTTC.

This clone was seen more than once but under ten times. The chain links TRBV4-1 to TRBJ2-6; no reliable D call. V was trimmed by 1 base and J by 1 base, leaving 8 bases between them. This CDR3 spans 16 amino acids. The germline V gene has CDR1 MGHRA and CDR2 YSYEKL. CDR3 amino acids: CASSQVFKSGANVLTF. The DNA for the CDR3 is TGCGCCAGCAGCCAAGTATTCAAGTCTGGGGCCAACGTCCTGACTTTC.

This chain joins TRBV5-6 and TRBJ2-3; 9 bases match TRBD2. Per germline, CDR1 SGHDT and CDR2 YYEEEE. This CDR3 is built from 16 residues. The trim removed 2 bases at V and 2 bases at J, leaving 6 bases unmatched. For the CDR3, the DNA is TGTGCCAGCAGCTTCACACTAGCGGGTCTCACAGATACGCAGTATTTT. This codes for CASSFTLAGLTDTQYF. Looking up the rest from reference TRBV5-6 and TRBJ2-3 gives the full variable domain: DAGVTQSPTHLIKTRGQQVTLRCSPKSGHDTVSWYQQALGQGPQFIFQYYEEEERQRGNFPDRFSGHQFPNYSSELNVNALLLGDSALYLCASSFTLAGLTDTQYFGPGTRLTVL.

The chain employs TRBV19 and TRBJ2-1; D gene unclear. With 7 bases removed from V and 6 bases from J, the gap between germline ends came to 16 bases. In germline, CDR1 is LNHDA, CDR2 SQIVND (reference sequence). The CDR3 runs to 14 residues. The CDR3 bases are TGTGCCAGTACCAGTATCGGTGGGGTCAATGAGCAGTTCTTC. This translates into CASTSIGGVNEQFF.

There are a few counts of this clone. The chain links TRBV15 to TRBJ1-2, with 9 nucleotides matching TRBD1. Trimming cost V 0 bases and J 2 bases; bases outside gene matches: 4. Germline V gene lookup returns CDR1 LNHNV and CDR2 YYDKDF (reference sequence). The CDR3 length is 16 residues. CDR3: CATSREGQGRNYGYTF. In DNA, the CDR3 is TGTGCCACCAGCAGAGAAGGACAGGGGAGGAACTATGGCTACACCTTC.

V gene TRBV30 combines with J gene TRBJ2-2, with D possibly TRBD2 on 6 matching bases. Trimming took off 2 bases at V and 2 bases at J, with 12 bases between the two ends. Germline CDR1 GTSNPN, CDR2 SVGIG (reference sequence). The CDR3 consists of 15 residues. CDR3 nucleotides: TGTGCCTGGAGTAAATATAGCGGTAACACCGGGGAGCTGTTTTTT. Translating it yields CAWSKYSGNTGELFF.

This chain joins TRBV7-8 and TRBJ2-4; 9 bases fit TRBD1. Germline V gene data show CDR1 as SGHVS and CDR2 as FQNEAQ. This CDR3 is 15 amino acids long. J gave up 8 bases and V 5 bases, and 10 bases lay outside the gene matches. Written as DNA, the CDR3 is TGTGCCAGCAGCCTGTCCCGGGACAGGGTGGACATTCAGTACTTC. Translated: CASSLSRDRVDIQYF.